This note documents a single TCR beta chain sequence. Germline trimming cut 4 bases from V and 0 bases from J; bases unmatched to any gene: 9. The CDR3 sequence is 16 residues long. Germline V gene sequence: CDR1 LGHDT, CDR2 YNNKEL (reference sequence). The source of the sample is a study of blood T cell repertoires in COVID-19. Study-level information: Acute-phase and convalescent COVID-19 samples originated in the United States, Italy and Spain. T cells, B-cell-depleted T cells, or PBMCs provided the cDNA or gDNA that served as material.

How the authors handled the data: Scientists estimated how many nucleated cells there were by amplifying reference gene primers. Clones were read by immunoSEQ multiplex PCR, and TCRdb kept only the in-frame ones, dropping some. V and J calls and clone size are those listed in that table; D and trimming were worked out from the DNA. The table records some 300,000 clones, around 88% of them present only once. J is TRBJ2-7 and V is TRBV3-1 (or the pseudogene TRBV3-2); the match to TRBD1 covers 7 bases. Sequenced input: peripheral blood. This clonotype originated in a woman aged 25 to 39 who had recovered from COVID-19. The CDR3 region is CASSLSRQGSSYEQYF. In nucleotides, the CDR3 is TGTGCCAGCAGCCTAAGCCGACAGGGAAGCTCCTACGAGCAGTACTTC.